This T cell receptor (beta chain) was recorded in a study of shared clonotypes between healthy human individuals. As to this clone: Other DNA variants within this sample encode the same CDR3.

Profiled with immunoSEQ multiplex PCR; TCRdb holds only in-frame clones, not every one. Of 2.5 million or so clones listed, roughly nine tenths were seen once; the top ten hold 0.11% to 0.15%. V dropped 2 bases and J dropped 0 bases, with 5 bases sitting between them. CDR3 length: 15 residues. CDR1 is MDHEN, CDR2 SYDVKM, per germline. The receptor was derived from a young man in good health. The chain combines TRBV28 with TRBJ2-6; tentatively, D is TRBD1 or TRBD2 (5 bases each). Sequenced input: naive CD4+ T cells sorted from blood. As for subset: CD45RA+ positively selected. This CDR3 reads CASSLGGSGANVLTF. CDR3 bases: TGTGCCAGCAGTTTAGGGGGCTCTGGGGCCAACGTCCTGACTTTC.